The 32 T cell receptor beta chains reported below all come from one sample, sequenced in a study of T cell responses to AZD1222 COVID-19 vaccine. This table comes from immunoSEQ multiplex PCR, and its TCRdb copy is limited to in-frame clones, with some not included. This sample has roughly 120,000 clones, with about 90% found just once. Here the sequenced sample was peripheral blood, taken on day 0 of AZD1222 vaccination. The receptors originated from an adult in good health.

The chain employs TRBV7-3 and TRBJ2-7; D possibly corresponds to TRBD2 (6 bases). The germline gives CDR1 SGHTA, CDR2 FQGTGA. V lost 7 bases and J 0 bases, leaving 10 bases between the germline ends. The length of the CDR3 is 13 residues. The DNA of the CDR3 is TGTGCCAGCAACCGGGACTGCTCCTACGAGCAGTACTTC. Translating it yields CASNRDCSYEQYF.

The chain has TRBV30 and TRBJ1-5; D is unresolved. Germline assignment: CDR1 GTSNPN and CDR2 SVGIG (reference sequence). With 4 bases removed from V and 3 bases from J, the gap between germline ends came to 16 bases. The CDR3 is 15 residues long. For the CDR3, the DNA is TGTGCCTGGACTAACGGACTCTCCCCCAATCAGCCCCAGCATTTT. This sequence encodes CAWTNGLSPNQPQHF.

The CDR3 DNA follows: TGTGCCAGCAGTGAGGGAGTGATGACCGGGGAGCTGTTTTTT. As protein: CASSEGVMTGELFF. This chain joins TRBV2 and TRBJ2-2; TRBD2 might be the D (5 bases). The germline V gene encodes CDR1 SNHLY and CDR2 FYNNEI. Trimming removed 3 bases at V and 5 bases at J, with 10 bases between. The CDR3 length is 14 residues.

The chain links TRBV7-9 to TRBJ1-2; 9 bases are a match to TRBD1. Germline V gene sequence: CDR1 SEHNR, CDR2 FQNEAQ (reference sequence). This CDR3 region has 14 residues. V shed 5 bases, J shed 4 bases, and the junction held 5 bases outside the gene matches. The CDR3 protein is CASSPGTGPYGYTF. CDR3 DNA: TGTGCCAGCAGCCCCGGGACAGGGCCCTATGGCTACACCTTC.

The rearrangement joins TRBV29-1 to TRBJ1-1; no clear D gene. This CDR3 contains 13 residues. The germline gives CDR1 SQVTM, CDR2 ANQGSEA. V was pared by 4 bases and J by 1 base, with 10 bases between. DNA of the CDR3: TGCAGCGTTGCAAGGGATGGGAACACTGAAGCTTTCTTT. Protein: CSVARDGNTEAFF.

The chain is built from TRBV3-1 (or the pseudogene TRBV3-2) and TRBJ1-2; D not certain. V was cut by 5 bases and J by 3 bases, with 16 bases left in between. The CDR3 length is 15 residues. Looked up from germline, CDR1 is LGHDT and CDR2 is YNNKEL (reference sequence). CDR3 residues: CASSSKTTKDYGYTF. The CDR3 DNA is TGTGCCAGCAGCTCTAAGACAACTAAAGACTATGGCTACACCTTC.

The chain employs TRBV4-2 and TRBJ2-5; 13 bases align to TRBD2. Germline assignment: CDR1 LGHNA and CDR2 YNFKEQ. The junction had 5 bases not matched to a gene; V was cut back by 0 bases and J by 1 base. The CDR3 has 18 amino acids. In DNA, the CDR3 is TGTGCCAGCAGCCAAGAGGGACGGACTAGCGGGAGCCAAGAGACCCAGTACTTC. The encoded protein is CASSQEGRTSGSQETQYF.

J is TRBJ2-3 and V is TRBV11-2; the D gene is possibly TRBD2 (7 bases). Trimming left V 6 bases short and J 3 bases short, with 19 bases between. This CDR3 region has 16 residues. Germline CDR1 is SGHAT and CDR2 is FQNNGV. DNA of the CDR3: TGTGCCAGCAGTACTCAGCGGGGAGGGGGAACAGATACGCAGTATTTT. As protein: CASSTQRGGGTDTQYF. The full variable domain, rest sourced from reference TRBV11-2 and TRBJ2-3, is EAGVAQSPRYKIIEKRQSVAFWCNPISGHATLYWYQQILGQGPKLLIQFQNNGVVDDSQLPKDRFSAERLKGVDSTLKIQPAKLEDSAVYLCASSTQRGGGTDTQYFGPGTRLTVL.

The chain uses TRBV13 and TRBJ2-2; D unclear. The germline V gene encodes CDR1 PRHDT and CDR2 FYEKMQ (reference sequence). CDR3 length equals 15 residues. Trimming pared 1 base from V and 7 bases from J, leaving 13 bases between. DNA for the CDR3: TGTGCCAGCAGCTTAGTAAACGGATTCGTCGGGGAGCTGTTTTTT. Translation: CASSLVNGFVGELFF. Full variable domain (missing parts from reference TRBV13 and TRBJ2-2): AAGVIQSPRHLIKEKRETATLKCYPIPRHDTVYWYQQGPGQDPQFLISFYEKMQSDKGSIPDRFSAQQFSDYHSELNMSSLELGDSALYFCASSLVNGFVGELFFGEGSRLTVL.

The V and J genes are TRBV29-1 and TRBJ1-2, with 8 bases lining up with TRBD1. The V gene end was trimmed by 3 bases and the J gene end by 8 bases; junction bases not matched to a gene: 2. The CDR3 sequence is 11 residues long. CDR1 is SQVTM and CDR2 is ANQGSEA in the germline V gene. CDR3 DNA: TGCAGCGTTGAGGACAGGGAGGGCTACACCTTC. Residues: CSVEDREGYTF.

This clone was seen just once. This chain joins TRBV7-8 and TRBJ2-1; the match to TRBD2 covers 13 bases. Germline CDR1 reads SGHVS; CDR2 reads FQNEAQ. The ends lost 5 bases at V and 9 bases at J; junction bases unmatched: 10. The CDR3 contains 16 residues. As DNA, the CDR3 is TGTGCCAGCAGCCGAACAACTAGCGGGAGGGCGTTTGAGCAGTTCTTC. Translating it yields CASSRTTSGRAFEQFF.

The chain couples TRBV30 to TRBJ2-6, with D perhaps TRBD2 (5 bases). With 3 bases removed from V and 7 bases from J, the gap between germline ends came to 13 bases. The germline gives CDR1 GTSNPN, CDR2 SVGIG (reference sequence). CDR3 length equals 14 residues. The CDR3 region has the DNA TGTGCCTGGAGCATACAGCGGATTGCCAACGTCCTGACTTTC. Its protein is CAWSIQRIANVLTF.

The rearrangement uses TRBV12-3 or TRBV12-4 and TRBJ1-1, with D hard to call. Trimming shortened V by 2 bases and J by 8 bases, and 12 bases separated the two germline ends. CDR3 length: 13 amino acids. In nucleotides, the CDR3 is TGTGCCAGCAGTTTAAACCCTAAAAAGGAAGCTTTCTTT. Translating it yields CASSLNPKKEAFF.

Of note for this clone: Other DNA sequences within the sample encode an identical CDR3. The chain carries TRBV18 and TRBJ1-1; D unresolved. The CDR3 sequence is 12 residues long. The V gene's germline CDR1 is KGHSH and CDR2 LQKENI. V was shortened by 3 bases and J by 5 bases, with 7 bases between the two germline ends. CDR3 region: CASSPLGTEAFF. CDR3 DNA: TGTGCCAGCTCACCCCTGGGGACTGAAGCTTTCTTT.

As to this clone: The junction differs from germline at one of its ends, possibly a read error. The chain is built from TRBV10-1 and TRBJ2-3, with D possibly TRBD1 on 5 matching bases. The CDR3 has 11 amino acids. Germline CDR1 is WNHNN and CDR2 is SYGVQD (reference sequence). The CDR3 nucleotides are TGCGCCAGCAGTGAGTCGAAGGACACCGATTTT. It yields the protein CASSESKDTDF.

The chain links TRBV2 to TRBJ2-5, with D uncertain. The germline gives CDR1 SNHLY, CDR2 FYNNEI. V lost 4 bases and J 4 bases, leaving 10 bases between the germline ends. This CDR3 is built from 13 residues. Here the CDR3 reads CASSGSFAETQYF. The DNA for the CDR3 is TGTGCCAGCAGTGGTAGTTTTGCAGAGACCCAGTACTTC.

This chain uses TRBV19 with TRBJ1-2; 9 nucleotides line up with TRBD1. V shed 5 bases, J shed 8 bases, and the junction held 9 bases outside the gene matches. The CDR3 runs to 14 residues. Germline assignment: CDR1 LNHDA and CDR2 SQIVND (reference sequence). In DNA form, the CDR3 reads TGTGCCAGTAGTCCAACAGGGGGCGCTTGGGGCTACACCTTC. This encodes CASSPTGGAWGYTF.

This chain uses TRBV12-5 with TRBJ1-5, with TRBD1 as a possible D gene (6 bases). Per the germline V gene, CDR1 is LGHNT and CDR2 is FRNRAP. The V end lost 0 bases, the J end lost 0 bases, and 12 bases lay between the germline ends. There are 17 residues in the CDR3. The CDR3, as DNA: TGTGCTAGTGGTTTGGTACTGGCGGGGGCTAGCAATCAGCCCCAGCATTTT. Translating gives CASGLVLAGASNQPQHF.

In nucleotides, the CDR3 is TGTGCCAGCAGCTTGATACGGGGCCGGGGGACTGAAGCTTTCTTT. This gives the protein CASSLIRGRGTEAFF. V gene TRBV7-8 combines with J gene TRBJ1-1; possible D gene TRBD1, 5 bases. CDR3 length equals 15 residues. The ends were cut back, 3 bases at V and 5 bases at J, with 16 bases in the middle. The germline V gene encodes CDR1 SGHVS and CDR2 FQNEAQ.

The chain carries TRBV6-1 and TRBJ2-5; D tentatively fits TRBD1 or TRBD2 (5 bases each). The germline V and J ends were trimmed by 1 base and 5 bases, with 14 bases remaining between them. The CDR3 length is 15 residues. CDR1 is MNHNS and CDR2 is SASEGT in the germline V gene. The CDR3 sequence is CASSEDGTSWETQYF. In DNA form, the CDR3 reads TGTGCCAGCAGTGAAGATGGGACCTCCTGGGAGACCCAGTACTTC.

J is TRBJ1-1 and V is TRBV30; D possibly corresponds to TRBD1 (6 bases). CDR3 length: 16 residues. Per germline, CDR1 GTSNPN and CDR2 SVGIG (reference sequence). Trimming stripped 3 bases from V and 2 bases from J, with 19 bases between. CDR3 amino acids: CAWSDWHRTVNTEAFF. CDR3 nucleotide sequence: TGTGCCTGGAGCGATTGGCACCGGACAGTCAACACTGAAGCTTTCTTT.

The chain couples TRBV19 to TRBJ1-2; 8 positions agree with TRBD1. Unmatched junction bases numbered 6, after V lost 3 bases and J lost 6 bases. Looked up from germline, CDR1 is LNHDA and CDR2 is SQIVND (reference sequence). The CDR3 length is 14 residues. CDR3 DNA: TGTGCCAGTAGTATCCCAGGGGGCGCAAATGGCTACACCTTC. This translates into CASSIPGGANGYTF.

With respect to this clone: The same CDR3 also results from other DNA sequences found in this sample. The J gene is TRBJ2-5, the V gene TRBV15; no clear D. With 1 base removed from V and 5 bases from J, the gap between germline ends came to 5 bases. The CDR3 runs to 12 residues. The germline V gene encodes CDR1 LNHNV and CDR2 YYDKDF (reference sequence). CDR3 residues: CATSRAGETQYF. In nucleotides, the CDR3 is TGTGCCACCAGCAGAGCCGGGGAGACCCAGTACTTC.

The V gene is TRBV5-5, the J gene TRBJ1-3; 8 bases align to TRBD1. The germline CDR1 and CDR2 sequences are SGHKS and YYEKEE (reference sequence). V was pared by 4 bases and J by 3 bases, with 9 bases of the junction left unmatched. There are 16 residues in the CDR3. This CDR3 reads CASSRYDRGIGNTIYF. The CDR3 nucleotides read TGTGCCAGCAGCCGCTACGACAGGGGAATTGGAAACACCATATATTTT.

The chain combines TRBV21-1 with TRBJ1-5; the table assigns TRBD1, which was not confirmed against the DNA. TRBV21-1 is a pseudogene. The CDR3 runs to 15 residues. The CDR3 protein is CASSEDRGKGQPQHF. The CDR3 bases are TGTGCCAGCAGCGAGGACAGGGGAAAGGGCCAGCCCCAGCATTTT.

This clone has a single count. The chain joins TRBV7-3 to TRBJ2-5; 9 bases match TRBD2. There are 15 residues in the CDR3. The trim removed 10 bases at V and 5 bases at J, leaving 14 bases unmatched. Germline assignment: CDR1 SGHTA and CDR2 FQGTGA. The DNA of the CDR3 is TGTGCCACACAGGCTATAGCGGGAGTTATGGAGACCCAGTACTTC. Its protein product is CATQAIAGVMETQYF.

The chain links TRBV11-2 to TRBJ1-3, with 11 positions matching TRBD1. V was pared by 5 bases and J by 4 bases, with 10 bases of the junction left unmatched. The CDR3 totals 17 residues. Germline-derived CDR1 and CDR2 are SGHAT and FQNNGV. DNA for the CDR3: TGTGCCAGCAGCCTCGGGACAGGGGGTGGTTCGGGAAACACCATATATTTT. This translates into CASSLGTGGGSGNTIYF.

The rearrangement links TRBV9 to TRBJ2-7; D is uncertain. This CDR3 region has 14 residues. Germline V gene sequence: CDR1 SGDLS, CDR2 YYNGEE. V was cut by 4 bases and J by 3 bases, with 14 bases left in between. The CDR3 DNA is TGTGCCAGCAGCCACGGGCAGAACGACTACGAGCAGTACTTC. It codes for CASSHGQNDYEQYF.

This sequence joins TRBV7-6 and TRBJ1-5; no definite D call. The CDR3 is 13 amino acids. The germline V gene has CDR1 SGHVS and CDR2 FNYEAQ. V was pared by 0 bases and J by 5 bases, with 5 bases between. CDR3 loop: CASSLAVDQPQHF. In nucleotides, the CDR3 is TGTGCCAGCAGCTTAGCTGTGGATCAGCCCCAGCATTTT.

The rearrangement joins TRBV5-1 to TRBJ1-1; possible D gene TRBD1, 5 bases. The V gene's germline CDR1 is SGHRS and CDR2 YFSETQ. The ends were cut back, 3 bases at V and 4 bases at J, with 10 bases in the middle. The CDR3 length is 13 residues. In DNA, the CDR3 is TGCGCCAGCAGCTCGGAGGGGTTCACTGAAGCTTTCTTT. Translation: CASSSEGFTEAFF.

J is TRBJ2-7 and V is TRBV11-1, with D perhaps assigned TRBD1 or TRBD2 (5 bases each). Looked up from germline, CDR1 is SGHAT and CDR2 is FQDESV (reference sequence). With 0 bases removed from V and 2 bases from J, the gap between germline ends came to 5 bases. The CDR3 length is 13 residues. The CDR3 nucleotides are TGTGCCAGCAGCTTAGCGGGGGCCTACGAGCAGTACTTC. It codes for CASSLAGAYEQYF.

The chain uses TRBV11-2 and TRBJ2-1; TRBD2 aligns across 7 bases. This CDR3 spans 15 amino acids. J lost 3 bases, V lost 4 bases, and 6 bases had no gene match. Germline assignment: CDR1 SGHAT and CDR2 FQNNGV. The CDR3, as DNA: TGTGCCAGCAGCTCCCCGGGACTACTCTACAATGAGCAGTTCTTC. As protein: CASSSPGLLYNEQFF.